These 2 T cell receptor beta chains originate from one sample sequenced in a study of sequential checkpoint blockade in melanoma. Treatment in this sample: randomized to nivolumab then ipilimumab (arm A) or the reverse (arm B). Method: immunoSEQ multiplex PCR; TCRdb's copy keeps in-frame clones and lacks some. The top ten clones hold 4% of a sample with about 4,700 clones, less than 25% of them seen once. The sample consisted of tumor tissue (inferred from file names), taken from a patient given nivolumab and ipilimumab in sequence. The receptors originated from a human donor with melanoma.

This clone has a count of ten or more. V and J are TRBV11-3 and TRBJ1-1; possible D gene TRBD1, 6 bases. The CDR3 extends over 15 amino acids. The V end was cut by 0 bases, the J end by 3 bases, with 11 bases between. The germline V gene encodes CDR1 SGHNT and CDR2 YENEEA. The CDR3 spells CASSLELGGYTEAFF. The CDR3 nucleotides are TGTGCCAGCAGCTTAGAGTTAGGGGGGTACACTGAAGCTTTCTTT. The whole variable domain, filled in from reference TRBV11-3 and TRBJ1-1, reads EAGVVQSPRYKIIEKKQPVAFWCNPISGHNTLYWYLQNLGQGPELLIRYENEEAVDDSQLPKDRFSAERLKGVDSTLKIQPAELGDSAVYLCASSLELGGYTEAFFGQGTRLTVV.

This clone was found a few times. This sequence joins TRBV14 and TRBJ2-7; 7 bases fit TRBD2. The CDR3 spans 13 residues. CDR1 SGHDN and CDR2 FVKESK come from the germline V gene. V was clipped by 2 bases and J by 10 bases; unmatched bases: 8. The CDR3: CASSQSPGGLQYF. The CDR3 coding sequence is TGTGCCAGCAGCCAATCCCCGGGAGGCTTACAGTACTTC. Full variable domain (outside the CDR3, taken from reference TRBV14 and TRBJ2-7): EAGVTQFPSHSVIEKGQTVTLRCDPISGHDNLYWYRRVMGKEIKFLLHFVKESKQDESGMPNNRFLAERTGGTYSTLKVQPAELEDSGVYFCASSQSPGGLQYFGPGTRLTVT.